This TCR beta chain originates from a study of vaccination effects on CD4 cells after COVID-19. Germline V gene data show CDR1 as ENHRY and CDR2 as SYGVKD. V was clipped by 0 bases and J by 4 bases, with 31 bases between them. The CDR3 has 22 amino acids. The culture ran for approximately 10 days, and then CD4+ T cells were isolated. The vaccine given was either BNT162b2 or mRNA-1273, in two doses. Some clones are missing from TCRdb's copy, which holds only in-frame ones; the method was immunoSEQ multiplex PCR. This sample has approximately 57,000 clones, with approximately 81% found just once. Details on this clone: Antigen specificity is unknown.

The origin of this receptor is a human donor who received a COVID-19 vaccine. This chain connects TRBV10-3 to TRBJ2-1, with D perhaps given as TRBD1 or TRBD2 (5 bases each). Source: CD4+ T cells from PBMCs cultured without peptide, taken after COVID-19 vaccination. CDR3 DNA sequence: TGTGCCATCAGTGAGTCGAATCGGGCTTCTTCACAGAGGGGAAAGGGTTACAATGAGCAGTTCTTC. Its protein is CAISESNRASSQRGKGYNEQFF.